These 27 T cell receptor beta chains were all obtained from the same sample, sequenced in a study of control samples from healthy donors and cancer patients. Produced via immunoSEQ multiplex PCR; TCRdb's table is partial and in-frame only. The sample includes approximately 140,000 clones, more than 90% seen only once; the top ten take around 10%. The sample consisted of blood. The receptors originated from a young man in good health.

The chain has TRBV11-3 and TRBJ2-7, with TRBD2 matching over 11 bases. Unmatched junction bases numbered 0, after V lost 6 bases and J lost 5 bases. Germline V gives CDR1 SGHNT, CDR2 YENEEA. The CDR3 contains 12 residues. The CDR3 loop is CASRLAGDEQYF. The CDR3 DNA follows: TGTGCCAGCAGACTAGCGGGAGACGAGCAGTACTTC.

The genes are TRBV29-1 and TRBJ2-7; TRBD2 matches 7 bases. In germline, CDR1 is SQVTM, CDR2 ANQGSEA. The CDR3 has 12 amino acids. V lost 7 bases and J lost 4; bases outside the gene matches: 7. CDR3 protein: CSGGEGMYEQYF. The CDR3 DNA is TGCAGCGGTGGGGAGGGAATGTACGAGCAGTACTTC.

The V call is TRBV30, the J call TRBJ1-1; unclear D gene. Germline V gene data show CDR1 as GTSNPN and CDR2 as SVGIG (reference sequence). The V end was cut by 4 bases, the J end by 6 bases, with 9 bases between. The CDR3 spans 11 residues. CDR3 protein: CAWTQGPEAFF. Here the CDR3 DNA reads TGTGCCTGGACTCAAGGTCCTGAAGCTTTCTTT.

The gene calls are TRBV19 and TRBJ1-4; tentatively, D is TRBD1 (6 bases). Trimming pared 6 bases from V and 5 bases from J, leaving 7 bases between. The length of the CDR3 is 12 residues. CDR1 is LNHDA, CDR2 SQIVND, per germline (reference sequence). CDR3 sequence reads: CASRTGNEKLFF. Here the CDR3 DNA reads TGTGCCAGTAGAACAGGGAATGAAAAACTGTTTTTT.

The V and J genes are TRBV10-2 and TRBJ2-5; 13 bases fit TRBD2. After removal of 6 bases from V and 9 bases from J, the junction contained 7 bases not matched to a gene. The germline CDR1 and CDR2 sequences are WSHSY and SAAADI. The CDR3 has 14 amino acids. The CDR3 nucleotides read TGCGCCAGCAGGGGACTAGCGGGATCGGGGTCCCAGTACTTC. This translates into CASRGLAGSGSQYF.

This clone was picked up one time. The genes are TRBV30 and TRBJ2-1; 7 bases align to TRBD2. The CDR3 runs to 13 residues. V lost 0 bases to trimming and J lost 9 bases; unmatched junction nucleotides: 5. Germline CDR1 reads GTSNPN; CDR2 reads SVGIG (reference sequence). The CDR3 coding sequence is TGTGCCTGGAGTGTACTGCGGGAGACTGAGCAGTTCTTC. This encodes CAWSVLRETEQFF.

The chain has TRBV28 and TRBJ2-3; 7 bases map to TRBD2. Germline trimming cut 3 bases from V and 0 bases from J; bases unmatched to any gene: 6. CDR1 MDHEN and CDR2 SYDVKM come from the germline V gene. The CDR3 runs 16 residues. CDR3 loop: CASSFGGGGSTDTQYF. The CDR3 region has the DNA TGTGCCAGCAGTTTTGGAGGCGGGGGAAGCACAGATACGCAGTATTTT.

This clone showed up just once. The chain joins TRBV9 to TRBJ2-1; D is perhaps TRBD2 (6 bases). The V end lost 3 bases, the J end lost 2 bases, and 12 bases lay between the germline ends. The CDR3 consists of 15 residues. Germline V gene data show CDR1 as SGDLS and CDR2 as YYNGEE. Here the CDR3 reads CASSGTGAPYNEQFF. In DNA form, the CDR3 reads TGTGCCAGCAGCGGAACGGGAGCCCCCTACAATGAGCAGTTCTTC.

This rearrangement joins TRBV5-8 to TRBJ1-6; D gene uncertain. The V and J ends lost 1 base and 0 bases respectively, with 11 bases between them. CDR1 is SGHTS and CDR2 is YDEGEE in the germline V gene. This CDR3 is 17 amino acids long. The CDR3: CASSLWQMSSYNSPLHF. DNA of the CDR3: TGTGCCAGCAGCTTGTGGCAAATGAGCTCCTATAATTCACCCCTCCACTTT.

In DNA form, the CDR3 reads TGTGTCAGGGGGACAGGGGCCAAGTCTGGGGCCAACGTCCTGACTTTC. It is translated as CVRGTGAKSGANVLTF. The chain is built from TRBV19 and TRBJ2-6; 10 bases are shared with TRBD1. This CDR3 has 16 amino acids. Germline CDR1 LNHDA, CDR2 SQIVND (reference sequence).

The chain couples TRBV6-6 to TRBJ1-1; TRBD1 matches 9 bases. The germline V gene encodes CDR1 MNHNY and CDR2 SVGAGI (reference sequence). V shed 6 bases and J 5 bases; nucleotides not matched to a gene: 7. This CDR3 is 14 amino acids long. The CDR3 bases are TGTGCCAGCAGACCCGGGACAGGGAGAACTGAAGCTTTCTTT. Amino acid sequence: CASRPGTGRTEAFF.

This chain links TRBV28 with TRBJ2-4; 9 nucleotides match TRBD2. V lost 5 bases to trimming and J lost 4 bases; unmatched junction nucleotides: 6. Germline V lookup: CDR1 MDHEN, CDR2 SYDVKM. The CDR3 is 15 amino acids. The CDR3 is CASSHETSGKNIQYF. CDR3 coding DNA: TGTGCCAGCAGTCATGAGACTAGCGGAAAAAACATTCAGTACTTC.

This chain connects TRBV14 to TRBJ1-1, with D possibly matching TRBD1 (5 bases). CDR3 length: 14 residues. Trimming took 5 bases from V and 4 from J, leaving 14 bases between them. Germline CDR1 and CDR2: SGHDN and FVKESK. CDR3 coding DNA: TGTGCCAGCAGCTTAGTTTCGGGGGGCACTGAAGCTTTCTTT. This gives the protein CASSLVSGGTEAFF.

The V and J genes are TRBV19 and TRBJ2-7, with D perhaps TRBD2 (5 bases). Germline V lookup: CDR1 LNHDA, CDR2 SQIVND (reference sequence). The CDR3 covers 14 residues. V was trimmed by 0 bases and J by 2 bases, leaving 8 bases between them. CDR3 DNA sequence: TGTGCCAGTAGTATAGATTTCGGGGCCTACGAGCAGTACTTC. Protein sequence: CASSIDFGAYEQYF. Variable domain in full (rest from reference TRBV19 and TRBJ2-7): DGGITQSPKYLFRKEGQNVTLSCEQNLNHDAMYWYRQDPGQGLRLIYYSQIVNDFQKGDIAEGYSVSREKKESFPLTVTSAQKNPTAFYLCASSIDFGAYEQYFGPGTRLTVT.

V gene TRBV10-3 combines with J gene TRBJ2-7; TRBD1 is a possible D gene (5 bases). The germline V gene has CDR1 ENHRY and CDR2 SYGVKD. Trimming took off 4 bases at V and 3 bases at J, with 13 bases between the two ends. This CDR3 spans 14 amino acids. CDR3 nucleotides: TGTGCCATCAGTGTAGGGGTTGTGAGCTACGAGCAGTACTTC. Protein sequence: CAISVGVVSYEQYF.

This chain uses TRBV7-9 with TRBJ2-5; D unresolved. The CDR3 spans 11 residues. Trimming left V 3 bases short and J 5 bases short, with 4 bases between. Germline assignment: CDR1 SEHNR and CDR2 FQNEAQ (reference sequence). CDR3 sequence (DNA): TGTGCCAGCAGCTTCGGGGAGACCCAGTACTTC. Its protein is CASSFGETQYF.

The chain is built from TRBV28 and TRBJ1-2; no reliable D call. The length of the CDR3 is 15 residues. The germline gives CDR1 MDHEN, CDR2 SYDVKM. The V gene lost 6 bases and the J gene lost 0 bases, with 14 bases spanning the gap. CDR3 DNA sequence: TGTGCCAGCAGGACCCGAGGGAGGTCTAACTATGGCTACACCTTC. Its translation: CASRTRGRSNYGYTF.

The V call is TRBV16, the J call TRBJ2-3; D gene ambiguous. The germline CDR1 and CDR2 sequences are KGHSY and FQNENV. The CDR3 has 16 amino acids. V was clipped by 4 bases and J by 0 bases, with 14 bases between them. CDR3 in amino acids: CASSRRTLTSTDTQYF. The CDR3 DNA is TGTGCCAGCAGCCGGAGAACGTTGACTAGCACAGATACGCAGTATTTT.

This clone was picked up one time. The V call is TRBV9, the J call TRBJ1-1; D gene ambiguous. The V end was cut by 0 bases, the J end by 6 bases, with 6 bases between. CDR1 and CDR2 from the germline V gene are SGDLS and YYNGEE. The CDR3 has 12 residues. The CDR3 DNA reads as TGTGCCAGCAGCGTAGGCATATCTGAAGCTTTCTTT. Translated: CASSVGISEAFF.

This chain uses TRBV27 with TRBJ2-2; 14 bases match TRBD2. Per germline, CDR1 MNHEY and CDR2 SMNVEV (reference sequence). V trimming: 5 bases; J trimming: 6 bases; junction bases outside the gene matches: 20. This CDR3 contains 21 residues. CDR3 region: CASSPLSGRGGLAGAAGELFF. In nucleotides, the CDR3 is TGTGCCAGCAGTCCCTTGTCCGGACGGGGGGGACTAGCGGGAGCCGCCGGGGAGCTGTTTTTT.

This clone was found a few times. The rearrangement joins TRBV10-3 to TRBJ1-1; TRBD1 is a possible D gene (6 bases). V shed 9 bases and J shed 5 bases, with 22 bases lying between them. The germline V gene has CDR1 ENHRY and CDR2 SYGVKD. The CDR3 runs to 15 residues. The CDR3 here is CAMKPGHPTVTEAFF. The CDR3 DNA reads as TGTGCCATGAAGCCGGGACACCCGACGGTTACTGAAGCTTTCTTT.

In nucleotides, the CDR3 is TGTGCCAGCAGTTTTTTCCGACGGCAAGTTTCTGGAAACACCATATATTTT. This translates into CASSFFRRQVSGNTIYF. J is TRBJ1-3 and V is TRBV28; D remains unclear. V shed 3 bases and J shed 1 base, with 16 bases lying between them. The CDR3 covers 17 residues. The germline V gene encodes CDR1 MDHEN and CDR2 SYDVKM.

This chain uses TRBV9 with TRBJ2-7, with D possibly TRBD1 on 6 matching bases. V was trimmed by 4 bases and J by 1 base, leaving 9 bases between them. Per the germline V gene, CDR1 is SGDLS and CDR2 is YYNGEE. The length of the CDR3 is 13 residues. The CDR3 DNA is TGTGCCAGCAGCCCAGGGGATTCCTACGAGCAGTACTTC. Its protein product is CASSPGDSYEQYF.

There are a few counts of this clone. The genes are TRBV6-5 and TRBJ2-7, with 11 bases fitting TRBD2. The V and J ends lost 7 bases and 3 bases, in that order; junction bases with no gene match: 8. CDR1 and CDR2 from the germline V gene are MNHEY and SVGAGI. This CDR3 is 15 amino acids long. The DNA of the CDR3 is TGTGCCAGCATCAGCTTAGCGGGAGGGTACTACGAGCAGTACTTC. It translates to CASISLAGGYYEQYF.

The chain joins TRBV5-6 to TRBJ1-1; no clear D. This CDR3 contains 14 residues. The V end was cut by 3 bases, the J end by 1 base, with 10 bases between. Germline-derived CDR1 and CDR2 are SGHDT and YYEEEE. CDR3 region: CASSSIGRNTEAFF. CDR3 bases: TGTGCCAGCAGCTCGATTGGGCGGAACACTGAAGCTTTCTTT.

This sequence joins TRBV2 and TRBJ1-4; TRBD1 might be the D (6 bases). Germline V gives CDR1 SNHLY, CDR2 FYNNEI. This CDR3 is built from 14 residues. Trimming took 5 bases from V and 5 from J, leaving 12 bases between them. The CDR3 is CASSLDRLNEKLFF. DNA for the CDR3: TGTGCCAGCAGTCTTGACAGGTTAAATGAAAAACTGTTTTTT.

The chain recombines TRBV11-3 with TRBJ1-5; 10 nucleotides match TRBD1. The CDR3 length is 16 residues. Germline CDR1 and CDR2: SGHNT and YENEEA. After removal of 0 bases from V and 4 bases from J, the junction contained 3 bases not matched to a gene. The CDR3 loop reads CASSLEQDRGNQPQHF. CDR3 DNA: TGTGCCAGCAGCTTAGAACAGGACAGGGGGAATCAGCCCCAGCATTTT.